A selection of T cell receptor beta chains follows, all from one sample in a study of cytotoxic CD8 clonotypes in ibrutinib-treated CLL. Produced via immunoSEQ multiplex PCR; TCRdb's table is partial and in-frame only. This table holds 100,000 to 150,000 clones, approximately 83% found once. The specimen comprised PBMCs, sampled after 24 months of ibrutinib treatment. Receptors originate from a human donor with chronic lymphocytic leukemia. Both conserved end residues are trimmed from each CDR3. The order of the fields is CDR3 length, V gene, J gene, CDR3 protein.

13	TRBV19	TRBJ1-1	ASSNLREGGTEAF
9	TRBV7-2	TRBJ2-7	ASSGGGGEY
12	TRBV5-1	TRBJ2-3	ASSLNAATDTQY
13	TRBV5-6	TRBJ2-3	ASSGDRGRADTQY
13	TRBV5-1	TRBJ2-7	ASSPNLMGGYEQY
12	TRBV19	TRBJ1-2	ASSRDRAAYGYT
13	TRBV18	TRBJ1-2	ASSPTGEANYGYT
14	TRBV6-5	TRBJ2-5	ASSYDWNRYQETQY
13	TRBV7-9	TRBJ2-7	ASSTRLAGVNEQY
12	TRBV5-6	TRBJ1-2	ASSTGQGAFGYT
13	TRBV9	TRBJ2-3	ASSVGGQGADTQY
17	TRBV27	TRBJ2-2	ASSLRVSLGRPNTGELF
10	TRBV29-1	TRBJ1-1	SSGQMNTEAF
13	TRBV28	TRBJ1-2	ASSLSSRDNYGYT
9	TRBV5-1	TRBJ2-3	ASSLADTQY
11	TRBV6-5	TRBJ1-5	ASKGASNQPQH
10	TRBV2	TRBJ1-3	ASSEQRNTIY
15	TRBV15	TRBJ1-5	ATSRDVTTVGNQPQH
12	TRBV15	TRBJ1-1	ATSRDPGATEAF
10	TRBV7-2	TRBJ1-1	ASSRDYTEAF
13	TRBV29-1	TRBJ2-3	SALGLAGVGDTQY
16	TRBV7-6	TRBJ1-6	ASSLVGAAGGMNSPLH
12	TRBV9	TRBJ1-1	ASSGTGSNTEAF
13	TRBV12-5	TRBJ2-1	ASGKGDRGYSEQF
13	TRBV4-3	TRBJ2-7	ASSQAVDGSYEQY
12	TRBV18	TRBJ2-2	ASFSGITTGELF
10	TRBV11-3	TRBJ1-1	ASSIDNTEAF
12	TRBV6-5	TRBJ2-7	ASSYSSGFYEQY
13	TRBV6-5	TRBJ1-6	ASRLDAGKGSPLH
10	TRBV19	TRBJ2-7	ASSIIRGEQY
10	TRBV29-1	TRBJ1-2	SVEGRHYGYT
11	TRBV28	TRBJ2-5	ASTRTSGETQY
13	TRBV28	TRBJ2-7	ASTKTPIFSYEQY
15	TRBV7-3	TRBJ2-1	ASSLPPTSHPVYEQF
10	TRBV11-1	TRBJ1-1	ASSVDRAEAF
14	TRBV28	TRBJ2-5	ASSSRTGVIQETQY
13	TRBV9	TRBJ1-3	ASSVDGDRGNTIY
17	TRBV7-2	TRBJ2-3	ASSPAASGTGWGTDTQY
11	TRBV9	TRBJ2-7	ASSVDIGGEQY
11	TRBV27	TRBJ2-7	ASSLGQSYEQY
15	TRBV5-4	TRBJ2-1	ASSLGGSGGGYNEQF
14	TRBV7-9	TRBJ2-5	ASSALNQVLRETQY
9	TRBV28	TRBJ2-3	ASTAGDTQY
10	TRBV7-2	TRBJ2-5	ASSLGTETQY
17	TRBV7-9	TRBJ2-1	ASSSRLRWSLDAGNEQF
12	TRBV7-3	TRBJ2-3	ASSLKGPADTQY
14	TRBV9	TRBJ1-3	ASSLREVTSGNTIY
15	TRBV11-2	TRBJ2-6	ASSGDRVSSGANVLT